These T cell receptor beta chains were read from a single sample in a study of blood T cell repertoires in COVID-19. Clones were sequenced by immunoSEQ multiplex PCR, and TCRdb holds only the in-frame ones, with some missing. Of about 200,000 clones listed, around 85% are singletons. Sequencing input: PBMCs or T cells enriched from blood (not recorded which). These receptors were collected from a man aged 35-49 years who had recovered from COVID-19. Both conserved end residues are part of each CDR3. D genes are given only for firm matches. Where a row states a size, it is once, few, many or the class of an expanded clone; other rows omit it.

cdr3_nt	cdr3_aa	v_call	d_call	clone_size	j_call
TGTGCCTGGAGGGAAAATTTTTGGAGTACTGAAGCTTTCTTT	CAWRENFWSTEAFF	TRBV30	.	few	TRBJ1-1
TGTGCCAGTAGTATGGTTGGGGCAGCCAGCAATCAGCCCCAGCATTTT	CASSMVGAASNQPQHF	TRBV19	.	.	TRBJ1-5
TGTGCACTGAGGGGATTTCAGGGGTTGAACACTGAAGCTTTCTTT	CALRGFQGLNTEAFF	TRBV30	.	.	TRBJ1-1
TGCGCCAGCAGCGGTCTAGCGGGGTACGAGCAGTACTTC	CASSGLAGYEQYF	TRBV5-1	TRBD2	.	TRBJ2-7
TGCGCCAGCAGCCAGAACAGGGACAGGGACTATGGCTACACCTTC	CASSQNRDRDYGYTF	TRBV4-1	TRBD1	.	TRBJ1-2
TGTGCCAGCAGTTCGAGAACTAGCACAATATCCTACGAGCAGTACTTC	CASSSRTSTISYEQYF	TRBV6-2/TRBV6-3	.	.	TRBJ2-7
TGCGCCAGCAGCCCGGACAGCTTAAACTATGGCTACACCTTC	CASSPDSLNYGYTF	TRBV4-1	.	.	TRBJ1-2
TGTGCCTGGAGTACAGGGCTCAACAATGAGCAGTTCTTC	CAWSTGLNNEQFF	TRBV30	.	few	TRBJ2-1
TGCAGTGCCAGTGGAGGTGTATGGAATCAGCCCCAGCATTTT	CSASGGVWNQPQHF	TRBV20-1	.	.	TRBJ1-5
TGTGCCAGTAGTATAGGTGGGGCGGTGGATTCACCCCTCCACTTT	CASSIGGAVDSPLHF	TRBV19	.	.	TRBJ1-6
TGTGCCAGCAGCCCTCGTACCTCGACTAGCCTCCCAACCATTGAACATGAGCAGTTCTTC	CASSPRTSTSLPTIEHEQFF	TRBV28	TRBD2	.	TRBJ2-1
TGTGCCAGCAGCTTAGACAGGGGGCGGCAAGAGACCCAGTACTTC	CASSLDRGRQETQYF	TRBV7-9	TRBD1	.	TRBJ2-5
TGTGCCAGCAGCTTGGGCGGGGATACCTACGAGCAGTACTTC	CASSLGGDTYEQYF	TRBV5-6	.	.	TRBJ2-7
TGTGCCAGCAGCCAAGTTGGGGGGACTAGCGCGAGTTACGAGCAGTACTTC	CASSQVGGTSASYEQYF	TRBV3-1/TRBV3-2	TRBD2	.	TRBJ2-7
TGTGCCACCAGTGACCCGACTAGCGGGAGGATGAACACCGGGGAGCTGTTTTTT	CATSDPTSGRMNTGELFF	TRBV24-1	TRBD2	few	TRBJ2-2